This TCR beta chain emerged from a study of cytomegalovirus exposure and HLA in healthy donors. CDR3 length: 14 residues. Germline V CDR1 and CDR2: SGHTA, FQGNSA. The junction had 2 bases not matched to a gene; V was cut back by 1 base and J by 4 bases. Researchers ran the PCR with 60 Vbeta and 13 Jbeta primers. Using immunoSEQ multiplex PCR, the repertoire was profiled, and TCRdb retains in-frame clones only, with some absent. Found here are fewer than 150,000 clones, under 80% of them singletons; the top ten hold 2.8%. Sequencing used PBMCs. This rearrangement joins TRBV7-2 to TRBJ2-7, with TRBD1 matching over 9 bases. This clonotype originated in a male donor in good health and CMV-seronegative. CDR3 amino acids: CASSLVGQGYEQYF. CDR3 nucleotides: TGTGCCAGCAGCTTAGTGGGACAGGGTTACGAGCAGTACTTC.